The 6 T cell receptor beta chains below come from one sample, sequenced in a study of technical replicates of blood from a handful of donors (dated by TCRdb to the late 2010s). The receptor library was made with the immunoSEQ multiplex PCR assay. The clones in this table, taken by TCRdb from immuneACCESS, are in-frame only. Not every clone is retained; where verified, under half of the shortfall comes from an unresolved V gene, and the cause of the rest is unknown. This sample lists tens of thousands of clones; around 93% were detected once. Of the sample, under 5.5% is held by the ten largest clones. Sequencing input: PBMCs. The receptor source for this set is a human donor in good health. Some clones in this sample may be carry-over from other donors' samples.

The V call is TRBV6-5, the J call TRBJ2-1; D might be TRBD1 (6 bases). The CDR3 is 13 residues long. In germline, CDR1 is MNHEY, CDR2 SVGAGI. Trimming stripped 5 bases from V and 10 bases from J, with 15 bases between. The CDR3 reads CASSRFGGGEQFF. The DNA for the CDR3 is TGTGCCAGCAGTCGCTTTGGGGGCGGGGAGCAGTTCTTC.

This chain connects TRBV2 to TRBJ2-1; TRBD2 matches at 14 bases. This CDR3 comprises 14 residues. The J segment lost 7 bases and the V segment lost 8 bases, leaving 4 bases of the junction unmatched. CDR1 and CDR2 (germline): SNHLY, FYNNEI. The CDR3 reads CASQTSGRENEQFF. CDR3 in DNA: TGTGCCAGCCAGACTAGCGGGAGGGAAAATGAGCAGTTCTTC.

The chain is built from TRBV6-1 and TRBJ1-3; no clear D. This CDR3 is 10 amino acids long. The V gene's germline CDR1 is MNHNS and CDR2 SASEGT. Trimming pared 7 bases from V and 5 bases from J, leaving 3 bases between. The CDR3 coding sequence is TGTGCCAGCACTCGAAACACCATATATTTT. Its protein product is CASTRNTIYF.

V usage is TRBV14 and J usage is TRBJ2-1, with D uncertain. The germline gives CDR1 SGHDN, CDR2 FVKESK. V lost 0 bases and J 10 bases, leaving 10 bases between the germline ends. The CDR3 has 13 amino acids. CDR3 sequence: CASSQEMVREQFF. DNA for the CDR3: TGTGCCAGCAGCCAAGAAATGGTGAGGGAGCAGTTCTTC.

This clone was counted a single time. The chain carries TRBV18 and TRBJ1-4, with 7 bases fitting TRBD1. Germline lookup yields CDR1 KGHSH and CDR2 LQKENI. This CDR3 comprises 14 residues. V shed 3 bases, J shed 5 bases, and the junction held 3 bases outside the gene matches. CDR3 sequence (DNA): TGTGCCAGCTCACCGGGGACAGTGAATGAAAAACTGTTTTTT. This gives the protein CASSPGTVNEKLFF.

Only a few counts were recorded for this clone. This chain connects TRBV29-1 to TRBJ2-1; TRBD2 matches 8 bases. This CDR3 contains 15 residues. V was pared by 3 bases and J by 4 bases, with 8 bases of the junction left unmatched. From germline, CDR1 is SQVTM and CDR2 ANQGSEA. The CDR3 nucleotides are TGCAGCGTTGACCGTTTAGCGGGACCGTACAATGAGCAGTTCTTC. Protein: CSVDRLAGPYNEQFF.